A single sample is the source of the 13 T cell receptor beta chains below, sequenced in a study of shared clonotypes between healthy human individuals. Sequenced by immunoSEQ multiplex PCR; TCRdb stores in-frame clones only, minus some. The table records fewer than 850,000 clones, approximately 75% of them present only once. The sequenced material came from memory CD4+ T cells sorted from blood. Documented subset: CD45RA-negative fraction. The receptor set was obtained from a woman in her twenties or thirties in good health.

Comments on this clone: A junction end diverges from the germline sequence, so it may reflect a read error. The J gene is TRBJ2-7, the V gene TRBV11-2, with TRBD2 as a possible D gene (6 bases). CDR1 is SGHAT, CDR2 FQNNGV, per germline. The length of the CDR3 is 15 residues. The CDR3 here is CASSFGGRYSSEQYF. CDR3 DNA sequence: TGTGCCAGCAGCTTCGGAGGGAGGTACTCCTCCGAGCAGTACTTC.

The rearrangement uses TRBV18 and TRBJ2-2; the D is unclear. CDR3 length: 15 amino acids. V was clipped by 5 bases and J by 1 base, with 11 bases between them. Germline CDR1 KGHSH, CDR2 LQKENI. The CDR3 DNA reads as TGTGCCAGCTCAGCCACGTCGGGGAACACCGGGGAGCTGTTTTTT. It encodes CASSATSGNTGELFF.

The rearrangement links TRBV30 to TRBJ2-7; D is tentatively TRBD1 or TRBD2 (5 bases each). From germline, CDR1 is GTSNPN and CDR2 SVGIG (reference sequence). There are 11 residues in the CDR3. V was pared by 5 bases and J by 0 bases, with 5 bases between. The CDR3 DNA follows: TGTGCCTGGGGGACCTCCTACGAGCAGTACTTC. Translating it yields CAWGTSYEQYF.

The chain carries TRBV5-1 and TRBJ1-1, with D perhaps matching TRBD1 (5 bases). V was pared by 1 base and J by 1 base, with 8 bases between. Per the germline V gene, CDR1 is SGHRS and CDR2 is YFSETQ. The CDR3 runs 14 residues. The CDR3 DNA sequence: TGCGCCAGCAGCTTGAGGACACAGAACACTGAAGCTTTCTTT. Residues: CASSLRTQNTEAFF. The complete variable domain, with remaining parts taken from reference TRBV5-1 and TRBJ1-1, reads KAGVTQTPRYLIKTRGQQVTLSCSPISGHRSVSWYQQTPGQGLQFLFEYFSETQRNKGNFPGRFSGRQFSNSRSEMNVSTLELGDSALYLCASSLRTQNTEAFFGQGTRLTVV.

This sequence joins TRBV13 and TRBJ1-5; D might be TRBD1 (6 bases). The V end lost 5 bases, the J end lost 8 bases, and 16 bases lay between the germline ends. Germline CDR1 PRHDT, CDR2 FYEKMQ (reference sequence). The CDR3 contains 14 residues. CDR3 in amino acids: CASSAKGGEEPQHF. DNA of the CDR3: TGTGCCAGCAGCGCCAAGGGGGGGGAGGAGCCCCAGCATTTT.

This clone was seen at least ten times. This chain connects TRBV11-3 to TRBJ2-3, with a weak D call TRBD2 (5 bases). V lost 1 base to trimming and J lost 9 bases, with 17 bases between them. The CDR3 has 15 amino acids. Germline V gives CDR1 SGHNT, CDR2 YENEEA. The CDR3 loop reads CASSLAAGAIWTQYF. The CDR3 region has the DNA TGTGCCAGCAGCTTAGCCGCGGGCGCTATTTGGACGCAGTATTTT.

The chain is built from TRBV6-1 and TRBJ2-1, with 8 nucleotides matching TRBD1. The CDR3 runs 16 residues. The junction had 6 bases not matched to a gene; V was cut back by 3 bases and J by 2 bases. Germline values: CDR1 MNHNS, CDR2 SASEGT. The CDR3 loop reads CASSDETGDPYNEQFF. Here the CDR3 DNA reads TGTGCCAGCAGTGACGAGACAGGGGACCCCTACAATGAGCAGTTCTTC.

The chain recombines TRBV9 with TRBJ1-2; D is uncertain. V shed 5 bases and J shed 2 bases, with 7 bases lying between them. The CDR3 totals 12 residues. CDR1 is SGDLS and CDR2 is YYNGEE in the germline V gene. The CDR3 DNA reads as TGTGCCAGCAGATCAGCAAACTATGGCTACACCTTC. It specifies CASRSANYGYTF.

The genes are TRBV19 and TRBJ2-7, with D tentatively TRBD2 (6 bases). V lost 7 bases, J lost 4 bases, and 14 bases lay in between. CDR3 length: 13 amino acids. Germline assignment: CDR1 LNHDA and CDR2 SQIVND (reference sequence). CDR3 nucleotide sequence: TGTGCCAGTAAGGGGACTGGGCAGTACGAGCAGTACTTC. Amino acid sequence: CASKGTGQYEQYF.

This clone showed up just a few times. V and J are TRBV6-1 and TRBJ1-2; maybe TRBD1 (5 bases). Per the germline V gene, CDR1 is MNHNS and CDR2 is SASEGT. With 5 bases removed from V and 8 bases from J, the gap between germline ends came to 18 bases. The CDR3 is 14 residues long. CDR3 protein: CASSLLLGASGYTF. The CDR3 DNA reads TGTGCCAGCAGTCTCCTCCTAGGGGCAAGCGGCTACACCTTC.

As DNA, the CDR3 is TGTGCCACCAGCAGAGAGATGGGAAGGGATCAGCCCCAGCATTTT. This gives the protein CATSREMGRDQPQHF. This chain uses TRBV15 with TRBJ1-5; D unclear. Germline CDR1 is LNHNV and CDR2 is YYDKDF (reference sequence). V lost 0 bases and J lost 5, with 11 bases in between. This CDR3 contains 15 residues.

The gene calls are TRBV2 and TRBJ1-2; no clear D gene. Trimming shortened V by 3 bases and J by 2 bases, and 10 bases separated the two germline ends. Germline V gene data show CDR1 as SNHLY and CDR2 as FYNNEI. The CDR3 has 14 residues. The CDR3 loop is CASSDPGGNYGYTF. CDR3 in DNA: TGTGCCAGCAGTGACCCGGGAGGAAACTATGGCTACACCTTC.

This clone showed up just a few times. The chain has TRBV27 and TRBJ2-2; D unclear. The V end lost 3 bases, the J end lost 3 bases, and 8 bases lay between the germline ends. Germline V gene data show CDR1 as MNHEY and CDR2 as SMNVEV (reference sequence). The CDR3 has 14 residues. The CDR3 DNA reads TGTGCCAGCAGTTTCTCCAGAGACACCGGGGAGCTGTTTTTT. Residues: CASSFSRDTGELFF.